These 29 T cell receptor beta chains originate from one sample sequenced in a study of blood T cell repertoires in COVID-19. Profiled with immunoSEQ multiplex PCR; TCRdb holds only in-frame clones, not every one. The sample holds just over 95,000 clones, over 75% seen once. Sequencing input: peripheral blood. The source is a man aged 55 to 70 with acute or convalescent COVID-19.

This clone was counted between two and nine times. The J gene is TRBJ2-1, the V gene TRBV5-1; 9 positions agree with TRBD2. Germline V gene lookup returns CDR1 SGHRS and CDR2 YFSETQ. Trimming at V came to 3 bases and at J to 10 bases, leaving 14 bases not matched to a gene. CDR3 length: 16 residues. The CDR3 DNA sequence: TGCGCCAGCAGCTCCTTGGCGGGGGGGCGATATGGAGAGCAGTTCTTC. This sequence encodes CASSSLAGGRYGEQFF.

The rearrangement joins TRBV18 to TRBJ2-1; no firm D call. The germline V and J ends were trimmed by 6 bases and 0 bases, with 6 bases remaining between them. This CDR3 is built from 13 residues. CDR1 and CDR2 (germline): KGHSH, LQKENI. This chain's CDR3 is CASSAGSYNEQFF. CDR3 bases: TGTGCCAGCTCTGCCGGCTCCTACAATGAGCAGTTCTTC.

CDR3 DNA sequence: TGTGCCAGCAGCTTTGGACAGGGGAACGGCTACACCTTC. Protein: CASSFGQGNGYTF. This chain uses TRBV5-4 with TRBJ1-2, with 9 bases lining up with TRBD1. V gave up 2 bases and J gave up 8 bases; unmatched junction bases: 4. The CDR3 spans 13 residues. The germline gives CDR1 SGHNT, CDR2 YYREEE (reference sequence).

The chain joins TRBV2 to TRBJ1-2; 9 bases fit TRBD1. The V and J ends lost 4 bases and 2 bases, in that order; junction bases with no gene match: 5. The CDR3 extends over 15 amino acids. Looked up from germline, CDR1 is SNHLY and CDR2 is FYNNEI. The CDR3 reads CASSGVGQGNYGYTF. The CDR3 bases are TGTGCCAGCAGTGGGGTAGGACAGGGGAACTATGGCTACACCTTC. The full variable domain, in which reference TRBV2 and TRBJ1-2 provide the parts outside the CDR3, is EPEVTQTPSHQVTQMGQEVILRCVPISNHLYFYWYRQILGQKVEFLVSFYNNEISEKSEIFDDQFSVERPDGSNFTLKIRSTKLEDSAMYFCASSGVGQGNYGYTFGSGTRLTVV.

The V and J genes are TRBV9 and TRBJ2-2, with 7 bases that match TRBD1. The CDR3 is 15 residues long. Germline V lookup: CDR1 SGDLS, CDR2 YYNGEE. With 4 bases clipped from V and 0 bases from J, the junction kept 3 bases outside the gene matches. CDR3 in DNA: TGTGCCAGCAGCCCCGGGACAGCGAACACCGGGGAGCTGTTTTTT. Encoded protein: CASSPGTANTGELFF.

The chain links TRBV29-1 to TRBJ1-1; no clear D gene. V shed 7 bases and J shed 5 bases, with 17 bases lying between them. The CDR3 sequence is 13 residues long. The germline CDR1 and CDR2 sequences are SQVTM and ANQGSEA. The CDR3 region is CSAEGSPGTEAFF. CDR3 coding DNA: TGCAGCGCCGAAGGCAGCCCGGGGACTGAAGCTTTCTTT.

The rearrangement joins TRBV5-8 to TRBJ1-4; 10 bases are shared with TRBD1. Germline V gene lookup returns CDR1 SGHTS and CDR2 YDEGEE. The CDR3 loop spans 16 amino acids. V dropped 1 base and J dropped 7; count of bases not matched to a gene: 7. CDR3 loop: CASSLWGTGEGEKLFF. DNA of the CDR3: TGTGCCAGCAGCTTGTGGGGGACAGGGGAAGGTGAAAAACTGTTTTTT.

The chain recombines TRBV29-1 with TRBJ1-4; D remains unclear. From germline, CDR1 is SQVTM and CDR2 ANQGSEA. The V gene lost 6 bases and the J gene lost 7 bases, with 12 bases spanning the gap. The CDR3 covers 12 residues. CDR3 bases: TGCAGCGTACAGATCAATGCTGAAAAACTGTTTTTT. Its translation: CSVQINAEKLFF.

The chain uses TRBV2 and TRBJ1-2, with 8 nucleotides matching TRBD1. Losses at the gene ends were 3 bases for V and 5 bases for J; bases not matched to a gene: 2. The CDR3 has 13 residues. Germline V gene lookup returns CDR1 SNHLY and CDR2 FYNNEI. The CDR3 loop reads CASSDQGAYGYTF. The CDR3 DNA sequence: TGTGCCAGCAGTGACCAGGGGGCGTATGGCTACACCTTC.

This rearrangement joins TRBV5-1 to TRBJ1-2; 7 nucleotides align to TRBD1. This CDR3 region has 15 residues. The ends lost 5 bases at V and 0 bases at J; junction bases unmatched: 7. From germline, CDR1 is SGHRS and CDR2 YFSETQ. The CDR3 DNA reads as TGCGCCAGCAGGGCCGGGACAGCAACTAACTATGGCTACACCTTC. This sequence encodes CASRAGTATNYGYTF.

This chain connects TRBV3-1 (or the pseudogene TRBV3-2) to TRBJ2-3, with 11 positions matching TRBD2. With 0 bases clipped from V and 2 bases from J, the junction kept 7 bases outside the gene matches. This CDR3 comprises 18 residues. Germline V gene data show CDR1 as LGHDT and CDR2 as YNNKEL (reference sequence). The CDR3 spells CASSQDRASGGHTDTQYF. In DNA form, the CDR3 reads TGTGCCAGCAGCCAAGATAGGGCTAGCGGGGGGCACACAGATACGCAGTATTTT.

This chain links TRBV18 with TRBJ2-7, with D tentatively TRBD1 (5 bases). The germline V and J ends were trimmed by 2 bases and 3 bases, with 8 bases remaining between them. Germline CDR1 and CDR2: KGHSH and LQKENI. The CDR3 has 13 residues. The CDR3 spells CASSPDSLYEQYF. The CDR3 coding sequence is TGTGCCAGCTCACCAGACAGCCTCTACGAGCAGTACTTC.

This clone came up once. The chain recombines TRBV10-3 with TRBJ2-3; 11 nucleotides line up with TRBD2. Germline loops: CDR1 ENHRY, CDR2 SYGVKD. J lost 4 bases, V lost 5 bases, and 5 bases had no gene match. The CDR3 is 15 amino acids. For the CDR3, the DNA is TGTGCCATCAGTCCGACTAGCGGGGTGCCAGATACGCAGTATTTT. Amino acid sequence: CAISPTSGVPDTQYF.

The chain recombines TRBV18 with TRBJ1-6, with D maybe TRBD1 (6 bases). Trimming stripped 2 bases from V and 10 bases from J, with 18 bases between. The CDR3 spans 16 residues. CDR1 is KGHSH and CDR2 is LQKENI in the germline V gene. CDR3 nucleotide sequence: TGTGCCAGCTCACCATCGCCGGGACAAGTTGGATCACCCCTCCACTTT. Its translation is CASSPSPGQVGSPLHF.

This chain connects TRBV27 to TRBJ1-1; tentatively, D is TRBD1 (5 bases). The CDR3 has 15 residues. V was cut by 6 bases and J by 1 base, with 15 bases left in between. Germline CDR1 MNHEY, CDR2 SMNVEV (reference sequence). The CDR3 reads CASSLRDGGNTEAFF. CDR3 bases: TGTGCCAGCAGCTTGCGGGACGGGGGGAACACTGAAGCTTTCTTT.

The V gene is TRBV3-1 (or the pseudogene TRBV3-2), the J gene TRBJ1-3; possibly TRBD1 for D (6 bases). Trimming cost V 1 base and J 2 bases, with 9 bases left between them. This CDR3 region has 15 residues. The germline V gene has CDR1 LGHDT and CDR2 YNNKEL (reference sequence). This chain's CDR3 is CASSQGTEAGNTIYF. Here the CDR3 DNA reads TGTGCCAGCAGCCAAGGGACAGAGGCTGGAAACACCATATATTTT.

CDR3 coding DNA: TGTGCCAGCAGCTGGACGGGGAGGAGCACTGAAGCTTTCTTT. Its protein is CASSWTGRSTEAFF. The rearrangement joins TRBV7-9 to TRBJ1-1; D unresolved. The V gene's germline CDR1 is SEHNR and CDR2 FQNEAQ (reference sequence). Trimming cost V 4 bases and J 4 bases, with 13 bases left between them. This CDR3 is built from 14 residues.

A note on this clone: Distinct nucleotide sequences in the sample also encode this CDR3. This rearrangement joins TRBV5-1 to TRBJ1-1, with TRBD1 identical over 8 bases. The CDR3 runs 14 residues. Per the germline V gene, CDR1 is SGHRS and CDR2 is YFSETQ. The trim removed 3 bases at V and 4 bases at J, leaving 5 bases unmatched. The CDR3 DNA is TGCGCCAGCAGCTCGGGACAGGAGGGCACTGAAGCTTTCTTT. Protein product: CASSSGQEGTEAFF. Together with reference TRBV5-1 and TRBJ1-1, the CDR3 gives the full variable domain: KAGVTQTPRYLIKTRGQQVTLSCSPISGHRSVSWYQQTPGQGLQFLFEYFSETQRNKGNFPGRFSGRQFSNSRSEMNVSTLELGDSALYLCASSSGQEGTEAFFGQGTRLTVV.

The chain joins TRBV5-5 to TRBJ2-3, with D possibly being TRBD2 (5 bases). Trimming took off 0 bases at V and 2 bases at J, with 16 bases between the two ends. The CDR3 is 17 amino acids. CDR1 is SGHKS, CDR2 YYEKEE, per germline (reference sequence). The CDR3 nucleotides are TGTGCCAGCAGCTTGGGACTGCTGACTATTTCCACAGATACGCAGTATTTT. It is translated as CASSLGLLTISTDTQYF.

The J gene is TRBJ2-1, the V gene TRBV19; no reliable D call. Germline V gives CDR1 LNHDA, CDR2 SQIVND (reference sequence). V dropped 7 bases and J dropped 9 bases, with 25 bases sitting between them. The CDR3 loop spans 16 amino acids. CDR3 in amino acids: CASNPTAAKNHFEQFF. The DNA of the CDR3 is TGTGCCAGTAACCCCACGGCGGCTAAGAACCATTTTGAGCAGTTCTTC. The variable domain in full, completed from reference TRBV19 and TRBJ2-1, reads DGGITQSPKYLFRKEGQNVTLSCEQNLNHDAMYWYRQDPGQGLRLIYYSQIVNDFQKGDIAEGYSVSREKKESFPLTVTSAQKNPTAFYLCASNPTAAKNHFEQFFGPGTRLTVL.

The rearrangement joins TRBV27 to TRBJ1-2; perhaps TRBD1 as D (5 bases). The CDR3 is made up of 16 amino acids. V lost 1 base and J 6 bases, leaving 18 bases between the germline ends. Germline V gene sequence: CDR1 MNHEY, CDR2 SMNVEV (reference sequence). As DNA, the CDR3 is TGTGCCAGCAGTTTATTAGGTCAGGGCGAAGCTCATGGCTACACCTTC. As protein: CASSLLGQGEAHGYTF.

DNA of the CDR3: TGCGCCAGCAGTGAGGTCGGGGGAGATTACGAGCAGTACTTC. Encoded protein: CASSEVGGDYEQYF. The gene calls are TRBV10-2 and TRBJ2-7; a weak D match, TRBD2 (6 bases). The CDR3 is made up of 14 amino acids. Germline assignment: CDR1 WSHSY and CDR2 SAAADI. Trimming removed 2 bases at V and 4 bases at J, with 12 bases between.

CDR3 bases: TGTGCCAGCAGCTTCGACAGGGGCACCCAGAACACTGAAGCTTTCTTT. Protein: CASSFDRGTQNTEAFF. The gene calls are TRBV7-9 and TRBJ1-1, with 8 bases that match TRBD1. The V gene's germline CDR1 is SEHNR and CDR2 FQNEAQ (reference sequence). The CDR3 extends over 16 amino acids. V was pared by 3 bases and J by 1 base, with 7 bases of the junction left unmatched.

The DNA of the CDR3 is TGTGCCAGCAGAACATGGGACAGGTACTCTACAGTCTCTGGTGGAAACACCATATATTTT. It codes for CASRTWDRYSTVSGGNTIYF. The chain couples TRBV28 to TRBJ1-3; 8 bases agree with TRBD1. Germline loops: CDR1 MDHEN, CDR2 SYDVKM. V was pared by 6 bases and J by 3 bases, with 22 bases of the junction left unmatched. CDR3 length: 20 amino acids. The whole variable domain, filled in from reference TRBV28 and TRBJ1-3, reads DVKVTQSSRYLVKRTGEKVFLECVQDMDHENMFWYRQDPGLGLRLIYFSYDVKMKEKGDIPEGYSVSREKKERFSLILESASTNQTSMYLCASRTWDRYSTVSGGNTIYFGEGSWLTVV.

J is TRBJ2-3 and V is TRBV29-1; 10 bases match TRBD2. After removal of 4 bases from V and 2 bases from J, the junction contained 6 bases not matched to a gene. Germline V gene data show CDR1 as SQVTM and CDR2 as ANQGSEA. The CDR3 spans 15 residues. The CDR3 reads CSVVGLAGVTDTQYF. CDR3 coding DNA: TGCAGCGTTGTCGGCCTAGCGGGGGTCACAGATACGCAGTATTTT.

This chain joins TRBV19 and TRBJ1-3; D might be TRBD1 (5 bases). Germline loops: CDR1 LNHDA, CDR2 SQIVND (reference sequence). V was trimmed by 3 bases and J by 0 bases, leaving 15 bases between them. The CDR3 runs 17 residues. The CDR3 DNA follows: TGTGCCAGTAGTATTGATTATGACAGAAGCTCTGGAAACACCATATATTTT. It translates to CASSIDYDRSSGNTIYF.

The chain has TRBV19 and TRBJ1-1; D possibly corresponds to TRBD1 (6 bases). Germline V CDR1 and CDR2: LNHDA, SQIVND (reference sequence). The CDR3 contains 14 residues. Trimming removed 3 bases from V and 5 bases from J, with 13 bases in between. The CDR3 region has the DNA TGTGCCAGTAGTATCGCAGGGGTAGGGACTGAAGCTTTCTTT. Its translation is CASSIAGVGTEAFF.

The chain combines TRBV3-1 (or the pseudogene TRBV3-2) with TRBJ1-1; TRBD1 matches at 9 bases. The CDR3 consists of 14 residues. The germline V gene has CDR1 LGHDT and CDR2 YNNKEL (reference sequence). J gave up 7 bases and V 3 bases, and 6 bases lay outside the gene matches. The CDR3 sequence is CASSQLQGAGEAFF. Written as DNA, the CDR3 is TGTGCCAGCAGCCAGCTACAGGGGGCGGGTGAAGCTTTCTTT.

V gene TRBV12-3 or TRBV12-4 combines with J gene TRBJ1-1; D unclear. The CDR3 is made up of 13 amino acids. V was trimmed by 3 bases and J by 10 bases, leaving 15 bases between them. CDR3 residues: CASSFPSGSTAFF. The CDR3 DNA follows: TGTGCCAGCAGTTTTCCCAGCGGGAGTACAGCTTTCTTT.